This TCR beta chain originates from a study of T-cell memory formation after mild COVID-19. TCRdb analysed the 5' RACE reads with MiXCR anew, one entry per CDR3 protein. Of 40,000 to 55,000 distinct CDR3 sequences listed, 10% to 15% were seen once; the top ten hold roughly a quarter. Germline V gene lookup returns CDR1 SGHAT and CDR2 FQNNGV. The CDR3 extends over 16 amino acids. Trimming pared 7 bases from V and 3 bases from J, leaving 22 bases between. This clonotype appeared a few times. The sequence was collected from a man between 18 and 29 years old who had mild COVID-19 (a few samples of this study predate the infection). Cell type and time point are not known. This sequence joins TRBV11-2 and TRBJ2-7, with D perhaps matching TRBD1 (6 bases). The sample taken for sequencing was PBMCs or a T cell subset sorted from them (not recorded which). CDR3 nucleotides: TGTGCCAGCATCCTTACGATGGGGACACTTGACTACGAGCAGTACTTC. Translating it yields CASILTMGTLDYEQYF.